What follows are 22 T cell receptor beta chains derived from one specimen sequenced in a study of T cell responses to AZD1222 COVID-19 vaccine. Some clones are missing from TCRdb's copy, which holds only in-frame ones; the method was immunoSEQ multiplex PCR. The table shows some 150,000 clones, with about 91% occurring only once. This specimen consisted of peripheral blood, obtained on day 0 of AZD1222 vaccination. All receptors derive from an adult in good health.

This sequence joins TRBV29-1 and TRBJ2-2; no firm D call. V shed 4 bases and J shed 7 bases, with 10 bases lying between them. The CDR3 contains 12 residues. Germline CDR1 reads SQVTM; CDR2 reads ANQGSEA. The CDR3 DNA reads TGCAGCGTTGTGAGGCCGGGCGGGGAGCTGTTTTTT. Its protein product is CSVVRPGGELFF.

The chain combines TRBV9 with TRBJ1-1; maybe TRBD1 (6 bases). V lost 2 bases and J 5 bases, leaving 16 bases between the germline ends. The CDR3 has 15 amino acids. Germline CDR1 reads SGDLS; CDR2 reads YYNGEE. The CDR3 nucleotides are TGTGCCAGCAGCGTTGCCGGGTGGGGGCAGACTGAAGCTTTCTTT. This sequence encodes CASSVAGWGQTEAFF.

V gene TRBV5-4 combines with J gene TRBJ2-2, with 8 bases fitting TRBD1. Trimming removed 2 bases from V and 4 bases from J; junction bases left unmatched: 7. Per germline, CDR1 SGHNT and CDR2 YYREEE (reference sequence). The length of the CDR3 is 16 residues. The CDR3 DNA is TGTGCCAGCAGCTTTCCGACAGGGGTGAGCACCGGGGAGCTGTTTTTT. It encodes CASSFPTGVSTGELFF.

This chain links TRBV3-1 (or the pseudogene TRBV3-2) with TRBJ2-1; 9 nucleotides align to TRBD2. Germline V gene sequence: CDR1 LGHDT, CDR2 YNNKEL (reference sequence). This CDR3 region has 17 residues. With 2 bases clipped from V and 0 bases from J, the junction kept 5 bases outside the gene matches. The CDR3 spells CASSQNSGSSSYNEQFF. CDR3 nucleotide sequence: TGTGCCAGCAGCCAAAATAGCGGGAGCAGCTCCTACAATGAGCAGTTCTTC.

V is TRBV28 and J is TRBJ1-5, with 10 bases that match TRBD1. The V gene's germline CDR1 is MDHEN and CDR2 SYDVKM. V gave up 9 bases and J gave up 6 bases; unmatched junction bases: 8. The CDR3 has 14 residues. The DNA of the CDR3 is TGTGCCAGTTTAGACAGGGGGCTGAGTCAGCCCCAGCATTTT. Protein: CASLDRGLSQPQHF.

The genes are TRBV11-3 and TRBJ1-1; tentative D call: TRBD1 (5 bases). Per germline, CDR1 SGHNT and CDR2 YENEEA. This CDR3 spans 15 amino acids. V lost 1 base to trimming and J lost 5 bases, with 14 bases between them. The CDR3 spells CASSLVRGFGTEAFF. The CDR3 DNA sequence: TGTGCCAGCAGCTTAGTCCGGGGGTTTGGGACTGAAGCTTTCTTT.

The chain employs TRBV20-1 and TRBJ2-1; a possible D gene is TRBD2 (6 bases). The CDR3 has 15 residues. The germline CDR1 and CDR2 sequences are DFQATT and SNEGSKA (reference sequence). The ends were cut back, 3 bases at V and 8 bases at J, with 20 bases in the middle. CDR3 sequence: CSASPREWLGDEQFF. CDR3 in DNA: TGCAGTGCTAGTCCCCGGGAGTGGCTTGGGGATGAGCAGTTCTTC.

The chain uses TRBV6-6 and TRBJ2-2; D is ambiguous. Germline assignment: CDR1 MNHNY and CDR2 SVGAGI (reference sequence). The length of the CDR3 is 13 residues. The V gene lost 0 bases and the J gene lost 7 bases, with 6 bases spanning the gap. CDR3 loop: CASSYSGIGELFF. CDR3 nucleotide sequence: TGTGCCAGCAGTTACTCAGGGATCGGGGAGCTGTTTTTT.

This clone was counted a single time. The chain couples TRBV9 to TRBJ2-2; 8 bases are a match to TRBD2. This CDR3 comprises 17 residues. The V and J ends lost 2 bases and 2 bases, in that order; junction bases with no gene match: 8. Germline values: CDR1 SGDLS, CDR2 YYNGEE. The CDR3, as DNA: TGTGCCAGCAGCGTCCCCACTAGCGGCCCAAACACCGGGGAGCTGTTTTTT. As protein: CASSVPTSGPNTGELFF.

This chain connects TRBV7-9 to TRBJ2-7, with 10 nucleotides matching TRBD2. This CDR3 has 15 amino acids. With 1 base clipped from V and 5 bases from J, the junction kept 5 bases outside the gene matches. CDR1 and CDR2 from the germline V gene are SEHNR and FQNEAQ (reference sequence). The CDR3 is CASSLVSGRFHEQYF. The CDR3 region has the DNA TGTGCCAGCAGCTTAGTTAGCGGGAGGTTCCACGAGCAGTACTTC. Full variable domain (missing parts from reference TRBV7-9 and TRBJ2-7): DTGVSQNPRHKITKRGQNVTFRCDPISEHNRLYWYRQTLGQGPEFLTYFQNEAQLEKSRLLSDRFSAERPKGSFSTLEIQRTEQGDSAMYLCASSLVSGRFHEQYFGPGTRLTVT.

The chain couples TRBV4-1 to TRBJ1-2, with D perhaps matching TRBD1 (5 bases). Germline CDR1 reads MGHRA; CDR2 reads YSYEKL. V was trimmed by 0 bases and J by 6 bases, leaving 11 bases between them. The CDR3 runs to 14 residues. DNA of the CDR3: TGCGCCAGCAGCCAAGAATCAGGGTACGATGGCTACACCTTC. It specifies CASSQESGYDGYTF.

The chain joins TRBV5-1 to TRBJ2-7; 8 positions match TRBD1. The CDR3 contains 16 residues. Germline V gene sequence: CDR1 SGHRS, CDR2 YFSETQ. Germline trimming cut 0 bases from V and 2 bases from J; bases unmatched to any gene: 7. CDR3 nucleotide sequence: TGCGCCAGCAGCTTGGATACAGGGGGACTGCCCTACGAGCAGTACTTC. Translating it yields CASSLDTGGLPYEQYF.

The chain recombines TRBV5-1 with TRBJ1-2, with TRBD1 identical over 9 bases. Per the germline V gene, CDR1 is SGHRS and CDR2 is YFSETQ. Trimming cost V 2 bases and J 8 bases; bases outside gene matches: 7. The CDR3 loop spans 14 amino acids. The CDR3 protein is CASSFTTGGDGYTF. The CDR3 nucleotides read TGCGCCAGCAGCTTCACCACAGGGGGCGACGGCTACACCTTC.

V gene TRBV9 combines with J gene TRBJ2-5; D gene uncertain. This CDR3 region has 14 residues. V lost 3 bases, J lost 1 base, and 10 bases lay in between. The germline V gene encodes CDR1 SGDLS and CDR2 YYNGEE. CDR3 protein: CASSDGNVQETQYF. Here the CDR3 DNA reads TGTGCCAGCAGCGATGGGAACGTCCAAGAGACCCAGTACTTC.

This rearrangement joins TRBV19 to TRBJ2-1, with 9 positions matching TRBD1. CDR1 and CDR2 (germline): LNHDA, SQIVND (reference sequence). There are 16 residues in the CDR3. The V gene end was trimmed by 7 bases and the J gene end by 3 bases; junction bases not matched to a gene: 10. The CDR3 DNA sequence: TGTGCCAGTACCACCGGGACAGGGTACGTCTACAATGAGCAGTTCTTC. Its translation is CASTTGTGYVYNEQFF. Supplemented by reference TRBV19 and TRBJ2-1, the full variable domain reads DGGITQSPKYLFRKEGQNVTLSCEQNLNHDAMYWYRQDPGQGLRLIYYSQIVNDFQKGDIAEGYSVSREKKESFPLTVTSAQKNPTAFYLCASTTGTGYVYNEQFFGPGTRLTVL.

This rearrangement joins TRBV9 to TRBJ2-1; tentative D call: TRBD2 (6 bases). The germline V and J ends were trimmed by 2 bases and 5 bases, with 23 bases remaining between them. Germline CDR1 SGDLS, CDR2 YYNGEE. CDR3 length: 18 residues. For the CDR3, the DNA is TGTGCCAGCAGCGTCCAGGCACCGGCGGGATCGCTGCACAATGAGCAGTTCTTC. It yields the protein CASSVQAPAGSLHNEQFF.

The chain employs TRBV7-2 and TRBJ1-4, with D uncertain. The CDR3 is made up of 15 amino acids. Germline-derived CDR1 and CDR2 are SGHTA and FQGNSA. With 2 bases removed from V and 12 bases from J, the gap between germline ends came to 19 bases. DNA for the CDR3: TGTGCCAGCAGCTTAACCCGATCAGGAGGTGAGGAACTGTTTTTT. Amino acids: CASSLTRSGGEELFF.

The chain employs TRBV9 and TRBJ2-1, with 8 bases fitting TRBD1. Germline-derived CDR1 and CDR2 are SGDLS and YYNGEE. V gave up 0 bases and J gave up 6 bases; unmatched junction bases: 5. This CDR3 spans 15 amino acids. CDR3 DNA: TGTGCCAGCAGCGTAGCTCGGACAGGGCCCAATGAGCAGTTCTTC. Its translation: CASSVARTGPNEQFF.

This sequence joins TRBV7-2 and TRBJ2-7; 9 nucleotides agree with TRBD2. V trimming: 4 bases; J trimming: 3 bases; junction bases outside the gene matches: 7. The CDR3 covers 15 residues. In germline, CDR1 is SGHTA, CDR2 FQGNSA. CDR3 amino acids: CASSWLSGSGYEQYF. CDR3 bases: TGTGCCAGCAGCTGGCTTAGCGGGAGCGGCTACGAGCAGTACTTC.

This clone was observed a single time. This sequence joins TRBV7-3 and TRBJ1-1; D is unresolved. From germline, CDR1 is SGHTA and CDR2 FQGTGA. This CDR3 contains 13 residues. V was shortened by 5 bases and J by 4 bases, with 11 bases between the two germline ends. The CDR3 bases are TGTGCCAGCAGCCCTGGACTCTTCACTGAAGCTTTCTTT. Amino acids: CASSPGLFTEAFF.

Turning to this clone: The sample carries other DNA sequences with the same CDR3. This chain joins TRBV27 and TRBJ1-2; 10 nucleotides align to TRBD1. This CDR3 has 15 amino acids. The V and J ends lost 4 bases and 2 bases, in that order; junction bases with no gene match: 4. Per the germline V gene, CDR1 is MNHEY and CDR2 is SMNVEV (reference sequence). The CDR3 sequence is CASSSPGQGNYGYTF. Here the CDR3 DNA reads TGTGCCAGCAGTTCCCCGGGACAGGGGAACTATGGCTACACCTTC.

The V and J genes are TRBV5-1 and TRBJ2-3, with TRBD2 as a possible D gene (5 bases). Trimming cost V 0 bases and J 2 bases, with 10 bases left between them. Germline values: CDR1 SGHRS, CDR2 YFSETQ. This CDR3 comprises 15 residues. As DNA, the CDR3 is TGCGCCAGCAGCTTGGATAGAGCGGTCACAGATACGCAGTATTTT. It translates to CASSLDRAVTDTQYF. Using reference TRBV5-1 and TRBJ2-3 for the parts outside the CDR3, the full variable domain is KAGVTQTPRYLIKTRGQQVTLSCSPISGHRSVSWYQQTPGQGLQFLFEYFSETQRNKGNFPGRFSGRQFSNSRSEMNVSTLELGDSALYLCASSLDRAVTDTQYFGPGTRLTVL.